Shown below are 3 T cell receptor beta chains from a single sample sequenced in a study of technical replicates of blood from several donors. Clones were sequenced by immunoSEQ multiplex PCR, and TCRdb holds only the in-frame ones, with some missing. This sample yields about 81,000 clones, of which 70% to 90% are seen a single time; nearly 4% belongs to the top ten. Sequencing was performed on PBMCs. The receptors originated from a human donor in good health. Some clones in this sample may be carry-over from other donors' samples.

The chain uses TRBV5-4 and TRBJ1-4, with 8 bases lining up with TRBD1. V trimming: 2 bases; J trimming: 7 bases; junction bases outside the gene matches: 13. Germline V lookup: CDR1 SGHNT, CDR2 YYREEE (reference sequence). The CDR3 consists of 17 residues. The CDR3 nucleotides read TGTGCCAGCAGCTTAGGCGGACAGGGAGTATCCGGTGAAAAACTGTTTTTT. Translating it yields CASSLGGQGVSGEKLFF.

The V gene is TRBV15, the J gene TRBJ2-1, with D unresolved. This CDR3 spans 16 amino acids. From germline, CDR1 is LNHNV and CDR2 YYDKDF (reference sequence). V was pared by 0 bases and J by 12 bases, with 21 bases between. CDR3 loop: CATSRDFPRAGEGQFF. In DNA form, the CDR3 reads TGTGCCACCAGCAGAGACTTCCCCCGCGCAGGCGAAGGGCAGTTCTTC.

This clone was observed once. The chain has TRBV10-3 and TRBJ2-1; the match to TRBD1 covers 10 bases. CDR1 is ENHRY and CDR2 is SYGVKD in the germline V gene. CDR3 length equals 14 residues. V lost 10 bases, J lost 8 bases, and 11 bases stayed unmatched. The CDR3 DNA follows: TGTGCCAGTCAATCCGGGACAGGGGCTGATGAGCAGTTCTTC. Protein sequence: CASQSGTGADEQFF.